This T cell receptor (beta chain) stems from a study of response to subunit inactivated influenza vaccine. The study's findings and limits: Each seasonal influenza vaccination, the authors suggested, recruits few new T cells.

CDR1 is MDHEN, CDR2 SYDVKM, per germline. The V end lost 10 bases, the J end lost 5 bases, and 11 bases lay between the germline ends. CDR3 length equals 11 residues. In the case of this clonotype: Its antigen remains unknown.

TCRdb processed the RT-PCR reads anew with MiXCR; each CDR3 protein has one entry. The top ten clones hold 13% of a sample with about 520,000 distinct CDR3 sequences, 6% to 9% of them seen once. The material sequenced was PBMCs from blood, taken roughly 24 months after vaccination. The sequence was collected from a man aged 45 to 75 who received an inactivated influenza vaccine. V gene TRBV28 combines with J gene TRBJ2-5; D possibly uses TRBD1 or TRBD2 (5 bases each). The CDR3 coding sequence is TGTGCCATGGGACGTCGGGAGACCCAGTACTTC. Encoded protein: CAMGRRETQYF.